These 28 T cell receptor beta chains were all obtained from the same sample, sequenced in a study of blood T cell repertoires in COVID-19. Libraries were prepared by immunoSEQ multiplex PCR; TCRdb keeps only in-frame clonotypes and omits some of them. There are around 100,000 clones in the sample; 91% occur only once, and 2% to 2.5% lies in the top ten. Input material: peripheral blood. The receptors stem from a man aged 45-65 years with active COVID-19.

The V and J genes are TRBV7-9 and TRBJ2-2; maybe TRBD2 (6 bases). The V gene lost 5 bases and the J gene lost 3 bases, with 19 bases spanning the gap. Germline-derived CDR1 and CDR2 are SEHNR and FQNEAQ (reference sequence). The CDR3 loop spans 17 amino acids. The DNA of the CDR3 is TGTGCCAGCAGCCCACCAACGGGGGATCGGTACACCGGGGAGCTGTTTTTT. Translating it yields CASSPPTGDRYTGELFF.

The CDR3 DNA reads TGTGCCAGCACGCATGGAGGTGGCTACACCTTC. This encodes CASTHGGGYTF. J is TRBJ1-2 and V is TRBV12-3 or TRBV12-4; the D is unclear. The CDR3 totals 11 residues. V gave up 7 bases and J gave up 7 bases, with 10 bases separating them.

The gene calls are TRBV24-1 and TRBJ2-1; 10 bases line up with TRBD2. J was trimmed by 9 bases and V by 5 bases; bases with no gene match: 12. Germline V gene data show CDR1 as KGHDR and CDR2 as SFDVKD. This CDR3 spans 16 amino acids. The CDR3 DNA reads TGTGCCACCAGTGCGAAGGGCAGCGGGAGGGCCCTTGAGCAGTTCTTC. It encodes CATSAKGSGRALEQFF.

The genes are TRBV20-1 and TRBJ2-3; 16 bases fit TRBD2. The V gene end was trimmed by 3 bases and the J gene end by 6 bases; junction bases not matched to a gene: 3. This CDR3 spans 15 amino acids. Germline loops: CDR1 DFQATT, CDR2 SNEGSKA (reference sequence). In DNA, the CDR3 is TGCAGTGCTAGTTTGGGACTAGCGGGGGGGGATACGCAGTATTTT. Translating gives CSASLGLAGGDTQYF.

CDR3 residues: CASSYGQGDGYTF. CDR3 bases: TGTGCCAGCAGTTACGGACAGGGTGATGGCTACACCTTC. The gene calls are TRBV6-5 and TRBJ1-2, with TRBD1 matching over 8 bases. V lost 2 bases and J lost 6; bases outside the gene matches: 2. The CDR3 is made up of 13 amino acids. CDR1 and CDR2 (germline): MNHEY, SVGAGI.

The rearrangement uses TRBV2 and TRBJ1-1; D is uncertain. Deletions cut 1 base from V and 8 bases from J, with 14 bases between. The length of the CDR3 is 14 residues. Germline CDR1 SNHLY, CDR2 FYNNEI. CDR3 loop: CASSEGYRTGEAFF. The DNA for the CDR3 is TGTGCCAGCAGTGAAGGGTATAGAACGGGAGAAGCTTTCTTT.

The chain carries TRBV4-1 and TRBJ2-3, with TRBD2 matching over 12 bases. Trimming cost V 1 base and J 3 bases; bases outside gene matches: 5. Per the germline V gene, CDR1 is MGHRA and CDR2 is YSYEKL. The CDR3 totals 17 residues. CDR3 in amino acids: CASSQGYGTSGTDTQYF. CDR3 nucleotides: TGCGCCAGCAGCCAAGGTTATGGGACTAGCGGGACAGATACGCAGTATTTT.

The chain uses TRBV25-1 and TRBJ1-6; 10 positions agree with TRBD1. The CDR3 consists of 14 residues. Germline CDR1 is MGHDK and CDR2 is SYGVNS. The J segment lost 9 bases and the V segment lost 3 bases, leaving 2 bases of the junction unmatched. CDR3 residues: CASSETGGFSPLHF. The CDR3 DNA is TGTGCCAGCAGTGAGACAGGGGGCTTTTCACCCCTCCACTTT. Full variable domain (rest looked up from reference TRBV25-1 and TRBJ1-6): EADIYQTPRYLVIGTGKKITLECSQTMGHDKMYWYQQDPGMELHLIHYSYGVNSTEKGDLSSESTVSRIRTEHFPLTLESARPSHTSQYLCASSETGGFSPLHFGNGTRLTVT.

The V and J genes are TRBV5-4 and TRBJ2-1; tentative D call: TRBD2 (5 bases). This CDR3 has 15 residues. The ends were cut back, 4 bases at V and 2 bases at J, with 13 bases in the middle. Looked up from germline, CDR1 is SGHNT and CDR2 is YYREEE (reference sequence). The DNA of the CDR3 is TGTGCCAGCAGCCACCCAACAGCGGCCTACAATGAGCAGTTCTTC. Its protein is CASSHPTAAYNEQFF.

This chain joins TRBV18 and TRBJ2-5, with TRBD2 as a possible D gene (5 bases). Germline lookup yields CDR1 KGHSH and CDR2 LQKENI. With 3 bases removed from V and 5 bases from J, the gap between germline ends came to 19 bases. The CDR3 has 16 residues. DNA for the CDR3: TGTGCCAGCTCACCCCGACGCCTGAGGGAACCGGAGACCCAGTACTTC. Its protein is CASSPRRLREPETQYF.

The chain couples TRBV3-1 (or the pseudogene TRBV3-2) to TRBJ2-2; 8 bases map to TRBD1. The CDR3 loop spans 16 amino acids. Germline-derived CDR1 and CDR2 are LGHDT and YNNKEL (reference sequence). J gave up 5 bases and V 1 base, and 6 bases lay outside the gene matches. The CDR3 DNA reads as TGTGCCAGCAGCCAAGGTTGGACAGGGCCAACCGGGGAGCTGTTTTTT. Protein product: CASSQGWTGPTGELFF.

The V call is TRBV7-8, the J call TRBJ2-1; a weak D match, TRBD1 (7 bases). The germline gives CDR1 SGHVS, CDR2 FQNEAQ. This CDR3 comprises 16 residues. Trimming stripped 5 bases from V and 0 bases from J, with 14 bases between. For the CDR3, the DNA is TGTGCCAGCAGCCCGCAGGGGGGAGCCTCCTACAATGAGCAGTTCTTC. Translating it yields CASSPQGGASYNEQFF.

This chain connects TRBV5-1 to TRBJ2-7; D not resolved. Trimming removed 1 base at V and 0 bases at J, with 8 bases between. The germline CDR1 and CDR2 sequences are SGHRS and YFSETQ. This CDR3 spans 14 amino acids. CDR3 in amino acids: CASSLNIFSYEQYF. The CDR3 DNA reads TGCGCCAGCAGCTTGAACATCTTCTCCTACGAGCAGTACTTC.

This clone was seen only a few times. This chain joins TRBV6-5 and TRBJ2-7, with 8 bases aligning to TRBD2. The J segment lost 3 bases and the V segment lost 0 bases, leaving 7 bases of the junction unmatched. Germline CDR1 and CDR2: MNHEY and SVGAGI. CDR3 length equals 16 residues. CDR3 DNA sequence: TGTGCCAGCAGTTACTCGATACTAGCGGACCTCTACGAGCAGTACGTC. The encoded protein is CASSYSILADLYEQYV.

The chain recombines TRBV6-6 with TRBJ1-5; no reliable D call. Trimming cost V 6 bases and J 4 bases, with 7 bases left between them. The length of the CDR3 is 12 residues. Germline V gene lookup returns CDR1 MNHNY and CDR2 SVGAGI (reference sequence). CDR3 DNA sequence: TGTGCCAGCAGCCGGTCTAATCAGCCCCAGCATTTT. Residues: CASSRSNQPQHF.

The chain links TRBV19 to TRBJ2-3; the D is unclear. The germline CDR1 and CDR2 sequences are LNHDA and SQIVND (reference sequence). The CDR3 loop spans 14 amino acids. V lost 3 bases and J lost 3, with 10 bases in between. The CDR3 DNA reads TGTGCCAGTAGTATTGGGCCCCAGACAGATACGCAGTATTTT. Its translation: CASSIGPQTDTQYF. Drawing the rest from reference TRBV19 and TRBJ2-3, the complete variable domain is DGGITQSPKYLFRKEGQNVTLSCEQNLNHDAMYWYRQDPGQGLRLIYYSQIVNDFQKGDIAEGYSVSREKKESFPLTVTSAQKNPTAFYLCASSIGPQTDTQYFGPGTRLTVL.

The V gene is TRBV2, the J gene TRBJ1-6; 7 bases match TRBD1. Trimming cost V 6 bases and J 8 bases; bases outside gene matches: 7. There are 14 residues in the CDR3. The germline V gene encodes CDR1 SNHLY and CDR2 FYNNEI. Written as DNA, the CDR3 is TGTGCCAGCAGGCTCCCGGACAGGTATTCACCCCTCCACTTT. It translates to CASRLPDRYSPLHF.

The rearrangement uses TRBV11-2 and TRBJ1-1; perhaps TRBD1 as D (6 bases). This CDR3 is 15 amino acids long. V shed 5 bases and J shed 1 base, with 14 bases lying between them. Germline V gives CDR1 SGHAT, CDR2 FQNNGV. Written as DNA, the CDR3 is TGTGCCAGCAGCGGCCCCACAGGGAGGAACACTGAAGCTTTCTTT. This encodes CASSGPTGRNTEAFF.

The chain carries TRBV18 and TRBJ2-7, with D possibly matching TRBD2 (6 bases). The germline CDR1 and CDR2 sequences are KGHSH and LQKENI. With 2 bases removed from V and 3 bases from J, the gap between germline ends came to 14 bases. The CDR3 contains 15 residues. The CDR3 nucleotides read TGTGCCAGCTCACCATTTGCGGGAAAAATCTACGAGCAGTACTTC. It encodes CASSPFAGKIYEQYF.

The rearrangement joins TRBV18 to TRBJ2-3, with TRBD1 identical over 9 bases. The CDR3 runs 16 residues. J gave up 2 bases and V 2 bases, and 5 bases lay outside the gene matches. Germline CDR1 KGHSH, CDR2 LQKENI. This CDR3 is CASSPLGQGFTDTQYF. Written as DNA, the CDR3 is TGTGCCAGCTCACCATTGGGACAGGGATTCACAGATACGCAGTATTTT.

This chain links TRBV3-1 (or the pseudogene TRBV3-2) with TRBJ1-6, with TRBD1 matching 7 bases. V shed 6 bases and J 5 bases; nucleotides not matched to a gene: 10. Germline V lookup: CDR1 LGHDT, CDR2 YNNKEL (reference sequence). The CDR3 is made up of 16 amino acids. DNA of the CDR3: TGTGCCAGCAGGCAAACACAGGGGCGTAATAATTCACCCCTCCACTTT. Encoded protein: CASRQTQGRNNSPLHF.

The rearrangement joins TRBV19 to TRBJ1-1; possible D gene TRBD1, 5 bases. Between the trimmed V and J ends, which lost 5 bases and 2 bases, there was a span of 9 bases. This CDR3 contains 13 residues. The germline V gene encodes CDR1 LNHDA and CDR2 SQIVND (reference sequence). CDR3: CASSVDRNTEAFF. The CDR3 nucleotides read TGTGCCAGTAGTGTCGACAGAAACACTGAAGCTTTCTTT.

The CDR3 region is CASSYGVGISLSPLHF. The DNA of the CDR3 is TGTGCCAGCAGTTACGGAGTCGGGATAAGCTTATCACCCCTCCACTTT. The V call is TRBV6-2 or TRBV6-3, the J call TRBJ1-6; D unresolved. This CDR3 comprises 16 residues. Trimming pared 2 bases from V and 10 bases from J, leaving 18 bases between. CDR1 and CDR2 (germline): MNHEY, SVGEGT.

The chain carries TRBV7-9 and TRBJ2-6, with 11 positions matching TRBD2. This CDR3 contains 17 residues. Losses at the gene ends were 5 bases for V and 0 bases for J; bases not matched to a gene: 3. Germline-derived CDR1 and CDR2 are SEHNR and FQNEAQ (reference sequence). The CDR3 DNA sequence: TGTGCCAGCAGCCCGGGACTAGCGGTCTCTGGGGCCAACGTCCTGACTTTC. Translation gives CASSPGLAVSGANVLTF.

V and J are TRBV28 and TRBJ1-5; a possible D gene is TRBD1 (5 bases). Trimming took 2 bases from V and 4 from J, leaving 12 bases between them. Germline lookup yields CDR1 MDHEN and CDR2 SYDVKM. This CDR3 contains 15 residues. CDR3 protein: CASSLGSGQNQPQHF. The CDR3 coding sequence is TGTGCCAGCAGTTTAGGTTCAGGGCAGAATCAGCCCCAGCATTTT.

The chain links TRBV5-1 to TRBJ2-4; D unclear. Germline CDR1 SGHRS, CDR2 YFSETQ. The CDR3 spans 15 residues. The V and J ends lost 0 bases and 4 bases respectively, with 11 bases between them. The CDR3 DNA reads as TGCGCCAGCAGCTTGGATCAGTCAGGAAAAAACATTCAGTACTTC. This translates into CASSLDQSGKNIQYF.

CDR3 bases: TGTGCCAGCAAACAGGATTTACCCTCCTACGAGCAGTACTTC. Translated: CASKQDLPSYEQYF. J is TRBJ2-7 and V is TRBV27, with a tentative D call TRBD1 (5 bases). The CDR3 runs 14 residues. Germline CDR1 is MNHEY and CDR2 is SMNVEV (reference sequence). V shed 7 bases and J shed 0 bases, with 13 bases lying between them.

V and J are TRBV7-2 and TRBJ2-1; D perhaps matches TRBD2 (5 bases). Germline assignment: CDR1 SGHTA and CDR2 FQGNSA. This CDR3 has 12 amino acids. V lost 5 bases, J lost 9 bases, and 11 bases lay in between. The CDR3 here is CASSRMAGEQFF. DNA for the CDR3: TGTGCCAGCAGCCGGATGGCGGGTGAGCAGTTCTTC.